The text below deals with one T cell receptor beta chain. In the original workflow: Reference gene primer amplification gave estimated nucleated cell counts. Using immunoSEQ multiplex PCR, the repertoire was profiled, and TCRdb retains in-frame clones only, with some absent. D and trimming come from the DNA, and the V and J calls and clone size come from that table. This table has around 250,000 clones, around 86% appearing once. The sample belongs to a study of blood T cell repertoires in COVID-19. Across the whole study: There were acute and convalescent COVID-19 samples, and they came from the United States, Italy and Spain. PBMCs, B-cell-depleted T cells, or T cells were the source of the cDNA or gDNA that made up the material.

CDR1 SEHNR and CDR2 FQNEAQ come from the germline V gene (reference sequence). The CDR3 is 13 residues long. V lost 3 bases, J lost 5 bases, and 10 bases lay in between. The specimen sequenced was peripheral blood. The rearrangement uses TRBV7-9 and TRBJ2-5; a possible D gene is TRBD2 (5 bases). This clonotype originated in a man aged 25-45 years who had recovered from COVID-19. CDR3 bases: TGTGCCAGCAGCTTTGGGCCGGGGGAGACCCAGTACTTC. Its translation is CASSFGPGETQYF.